This T cell receptor beta chain was sequenced for a study of neoadjuvant nivolumab and ipilimumab in lung cancer. Regarding the study as a whole: Pretherapy blood TCR richness correlated positively with resected tumor richness. Compared with tumor-adjacent uninvolved lung, resected tumors showed greater richness and clonality. Pathologic regression was not significantly tied to TCR clonality.

Germline CDR1 is SGHNT and CDR2 is YENEEA. This CDR3 has 15 residues. Trimming removed 5 bases at V and 4 bases at J, with 17 bases between. Details on this clone: Antigen: not known.

Data came from immunoSEQ multiplex PCR; TCRdb stores just in-frame clones and leaves some out. The repertoire includes 30,000 or so clones, 75% to 85% of them detected once, and 4.5% to 5.5% sits in the top ten. The TCR originated in an adult with non-small cell lung cancer. The chain joins TRBV11-3 to TRBJ1-1; possible D gene TRBD1, 5 bases. Specimen: tumor tissue, collected after neoadjuvant nivolumab, alone or with ipilimumab, at or shortly before surgery. The CDR3 coding sequence is TGTGCCAGCAGCGATGAAAGGAACGGGGGCACTGAAGCTTTCTTT. It is translated as CASSDERNGGTEAFF.